These T cell receptor beta chains were read from a single sample in a study of Tregs in tolerant kidney transplant recipients. Only in-frame clones appear in the TCRdb table, and some are missing; sequencing was by immunoSEQ multiplex PCR. The data show about 60,000 clones, more than 90% seen once. Sample: CD8+ T cells from blood, taken before the transplant. The origin of the receptors is a human donor who received a combined kidney and bone marrow transplant. CDR3s include the opening cysteine and the closing phenylalanine or tryptophan. The D gene is left open where the match is weak. The size of a clone is reported for some rows only, either as once, few or many, or as a class for expanded clones.

V	size	J	D	length	CDR3	DNA
TRBV7-2	once	TRBJ1-1	.	14	CASSLELTNTEAFF	TGTGCCAGCAGCTTAGAGCTCACGAACACTGAAGCTTTCTTT
TRBV5-1	.	TRBJ2-1	TRBD1	15	CASSLRQGRDNEQFF	TGCGCCAGCAGCCTTCGACAGGGCCGGGACAATGAGCAGTTCTTC
TRBV4-2	few	TRBJ2-1	.	13	CASSVQNYNEQFF	TGTGCCAGCAGCGTCCAGAATTACAATGAGCAGTTCTTC
TRBV13	.	TRBJ2-7	TRBD2	17	CASSSRGGAGGSYEQYF	TGTGCCAGCAGCTCCCGAGGCGGAGCGGGAGGGTCCTACGAGCAGTACTTC
TRBV30	.	TRBJ1-6	.	13	CAWKGLRNSPLHF	TGTGCCTGGAAAGGTTTGCGGAATTCCCCCCTCCACTTT
TRBV9	.	TRBJ2-3	TRBD2	15	CASSPSGLATDTQYF	TGTGCCAGCAGCCCATCGGGACTAGCAACAGATACGCAGTATTTT
TRBV9	.	TRBJ1-2	.	17	CASSSSLSEASGYGYTF	TGTGCCAGCAGCTCCTCCCTCTCGGAGGCCTCGGGCTATGGCTACACCTTC
TRBV9	.	TRBJ1-6	.	13	CASSVGSGPPLHF	TGTGCCAGCAGCGTAGGTAGCGGGCCACCCCTCCACTTT
TRBV4-3	.	TRBJ1-2	.	13	CASSQARGYGYTF	TGCGCCAGCAGCCAGGCCCGGGGTTATGGCTACACCTTC
TRBV18	.	TRBJ1-6	.	14	CASSLPDSNSPLHF	TGTGCCAGCTCACTCCCAGATTCAAATTCACCCCTCCACTTT
TRBV5-6	.	TRBJ2-1	TRBD1	15	CASSCQDRVGCEQFF	TGTGCCAGCAGCTGCCAGGACAGGGTGGGTTGTGAGCAGTTCTTC
TRBV27	.	TRBJ1-3	.	15	CASSLSPYSGNTIYF	TGTGCCAGCAGTCTCAGTCCTTACTCTGGAAACACCATATATTTT
TRBV19	.	TRBJ1-1	.	13	CASSPGSTNEAFF	TGTGCCAGTAGCCCCGGTTCGACTAATGAAGCTTTCTTT
TRBV6-5	.	TRBJ2-7	.	13	CASSLNYNYEQYF	TGTGCCAGCAGCCTAAACTACAACTACGAGCAGTACTTC
TRBV2	.	TRBJ1-1	TRBD1	14	CATQIPIRGPEAFF	TGTGCCACTCAGATCCCGATAAGGGGGCCTGAAGCTTTCTTT
TRBV7-8	.	TRBJ2-7	TRBD1	15	CASSFPGQVPYEQYF	TGTGCCAGCAGCTTCCCGGGACAGGTGCCCTACGAGCAGTACTTC
TRBV6-5	.	TRBJ2-1	TRBD2	15	CASSPGTSENNEQFF	TGTGCCAGCAGTCCCGGGACTAGCGAAAACAATGAGCAGTTCTTC
TRBV11-2	.	TRBJ2-7	TRBD1	15	CASSSDRGPSYEQYF	TGTGCCAGCAGCTCTGACAGGGGGCCCTCCTACGAGCAGTACTTC
TRBV4-3	.	TRBJ2-3	TRBD2	19	CASSQEGVGSGAPADTQYF	TGCGCCAGCAGCCAAGAGGGAGTGGGTAGCGGGGCCCCGGCGGATACGCAGTATTTT
TRBV7-3	.	TRBJ2-5	TRBD2	15	CASSLGGGLKETQYF	TGTGCCAGCAGCTTAGGCGGGGGGTTGAAAGAGACCCAGTACTTC
TRBV9	.	TRBJ2-6	.	19	CASSGSPEGVYHGANVLTF	TGTGCCAGCAGCGGCTCACCAGAGGGAGTTTACCATGGGGCCAACGTCCTGACTTTC
TRBV4-3	.	TRBJ1-2	.	13	CASSQGTGSGYTF	TGCGCCAGCAGCCAAGGTACAGGGAGTGGCTACACCTTC
TRBV28	.	TRBJ2-7	TRBD2	13	CASLSGGLYEQYF	TGTGCCAGCCTTAGCGGGGGGCTCTACGAGCAGTACTTC
TRBV19	.	TRBJ2-1	.	13	CASSMGTYNEQFF	TGTGCCAGTAGTATGGGCACTTACAATGAGCAGTTCTTC
TRBV29-1	.	TRBJ2-7	TRBD2	15	CSVPGTSGATYEQYF	TGCAGCGTCCCCGGGACTAGCGGGGCCACGTACGAGCAGTACTTC
TRBV11-2	.	TRBJ2-7	.	14	CASSLGLDTYEQYF	TGTGCCAGCAGCTTAGGACTAGATACCTACGAGCAGTACTTC
TRBV13	.	TRBJ2-7	TRBD1	15	CASSLEDRGTGEQYF	TGTGCCAGCAGCTTGGAAGACAGGGGGACGGGGGAGCAGTACTTC
TRBV9	.	TRBJ2-1	.	16	CASSASGDPSYNEQFF	TGTGCCAGCAGCGCTTCGGGGGACCCCTCCTACAATGAGCAGTTCTTC
TRBV27	.	TRBJ1-5	.	12	CASSPYNQPQHF	TGTGCCAGCAGTCCCTACAATCAGCCCCAGCATTTT
TRBV19	.	TRBJ2-7	.	12	CASSMGAYEQYF	TGTGCCAGTAGTATGGGCGCCTACGAGCAGTACTTC
TRBV4-3	once	TRBJ2-7	TRBD2	14	CASSQESGAYEQYF	TGCGCCAGCAGCCAAGAGAGCGGGGCCTACGAGCAGTACTTC
TRBV2	few	TRBJ1-4	TRBD1	17	CASRGTGGLLTNEKLFF	TGTGCCAGCAGGGGGACAGGGGGCCTCTTAACTAATGAAAAACTGTTTTTT
TRBV19	once	TRBJ1-1	.	13	CATGQSMNTEAFF	TGTGCCACTGGACAGTCGATGAACACTGAAGCTTTCTTT
TRBV9	.	TRBJ2-5	TRBD1	15	CASSVVDSRGETQYF	TGTGCCAGCAGCGTAGTTGACTCCAGGGGGGAGACCCAGTACTTC
TRBV28	.	TRBJ1-5	.	15	CASSFSRLPNQPQHF	TGTGCCAGCAGTTTTTCTCGGTTACCAAATCAGCCCCAGCATTTT
TRBV9	.	TRBJ2-7	TRBD2	15	CASSVDGGGGGEQYF	TGTGCCAGCAGCGTAGATGGGGGTGGCGGGGGCGAGCAGTACTTC